The 10 T cell receptor beta chains given below trace back to one sample, sequenced in a study of shared clonotypes between healthy human individuals. Profiling relied on immunoSEQ multiplex PCR, and the TCRdb table lists in-frame clones only, not all of them. The data hold more than 2 million clones, with nearly 97% observed a single time. Sample: naive CD4+ T cells sorted from blood. Subset denoted: CD45RA+ positively selected. Receptor source: a man aged 18 to 35 in good health.

On this clone itself: The sample carries other DNA sequences with the same CDR3. The chain has TRBV2 and TRBJ2-7; D uncertain. Germline V gene lookup returns CDR1 SNHLY and CDR2 FYNNEI. V was trimmed by 6 bases and J by 0 bases, leaving 3 bases between them. The CDR3 contains 11 residues. CDR3 bases: TGTGCCAGCAGCCGCTCCTACGAGCAGTACTTC. Translating gives CASSRSYEQYF.

This chain links TRBV4-3 with TRBJ2-7, with D possibly TRBD1 on 6 matching bases. Germline-derived CDR1 and CDR2 are LGHNA and YSLEER. The V end was cut by 3 bases, the J end by 7 bases, with 13 bases between. CDR3 length: 13 amino acids. The CDR3 DNA reads TGCGCCAGCAGCCAGGAACAGGGCGGTGAGCAGTACTTC. This encodes CASSQEQGGEQYF.

As regards this clone: The same CDR3 can be traced to other DNA sequences in this sample. The chain has TRBV5-4 and TRBJ2-1, with 10 bases identical to TRBD2. Germline values: CDR1 SGHNT, CDR2 YYREEE (reference sequence). The CDR3 extends over 15 amino acids. J gave up 5 bases and V 4 bases, and 6 bases lay outside the gene matches. The CDR3 protein is CASSLRTSGNNEQFF. The DNA for the CDR3 is TGTGCCAGCAGCCTCAGGACTAGCGGAAACAATGAGCAGTTCTTC.

The CDR3 sequence is CAISSGPDYGYTF. The CDR3 nucleotides read TGTGCCATCAGCTCGGGACCAGACTATGGCTACACCTTC. V and J are TRBV10-3 and TRBJ1-2, with D tentatively TRBD1 (5 bases). Germline CDR1 reads ENHRY; CDR2 reads SYGVKD. V was pared by 6 bases and J by 3 bases, with 11 bases between. The CDR3 runs to 13 residues.

The V and J genes are TRBV4-1 and TRBJ1-2; tentatively, D is TRBD1 (6 bases). The CDR3 sequence is 13 residues long. V lost 3 bases and J lost 8, with 13 bases in between. Looked up from germline, CDR1 is MGHRA and CDR2 is YSYEKL. The CDR3: CASSQTVGGGYTF. The CDR3 DNA reads TGCGCCAGCAGCCAGACGGTAGGGGGGGGCTACACCTTC.

In the case of this clone: This specimen includes other DNA sequences encoding the same CDR3. The rearrangement uses TRBV4-1 and TRBJ2-7, with D hard to call. This CDR3 has 14 amino acids. Germline V gives CDR1 MGHRA, CDR2 YSYEKL. V was clipped by 1 base and J by 2 bases, with 9 bases between them. This CDR3 reads CASSQGLGPYEQYF. DNA of the CDR3: TGCGCCAGCAGCCAAGGCCTCGGCCCCTACGAGCAGTACTTC.

The rearrangement links TRBV5-1 to TRBJ1-4, with D perhaps matching TRBD1 (6 bases). CDR1 and CDR2 (germline): SGHRS, YFSETQ. Trimming took off 3 bases at V and 3 bases at J, with 9 bases between the two ends. The CDR3 sequence is 14 residues long. Written as DNA, the CDR3 is TGCGCCAGCAGCTCAGGGGTGGCTAATGAAAAACTGTTTTTT. Its translation: CASSSGVANEKLFF.

Remarks on this clone: This CDR3 is also generated by other DNA sequences in the sample. The chain is built from TRBV15 and TRBJ1-1, with 11 bases aligning to TRBD1. The V gene's germline CDR1 is LNHNV and CDR2 YYDKDF (reference sequence). This CDR3 has 15 residues. J gave up 1 base and V 3 bases, and 1 base lay outside the gene matches. The CDR3 DNA reads as TGTGCCACCAGCAGGGGACAGGGGGGGAACACTGAAGCTTTCTTT. Protein: CATSRGQGGNTEAFF.

J is TRBJ2-5 and V is TRBV7-2, with TRBD2 matching 8 bases. Germline assignment: CDR1 SGHTA and CDR2 FQGNSA. CDR3 size: 16 residues. Unmatched junction bases numbered 15, after V lost 5 bases and J lost 7 bases. CDR3 coding DNA: TGTGCCAGCAGCCCCCTAAGCGGGAGAGTTGTTCGGACCCAGTACTTC. Translation: CASSPLSGRVVRTQYF.

Here the CDR3 reads CASSPGPIWLGMNTEAFF. In DNA, the CDR3 is TGTGCCAGCTCACCAGGACCAATTTGGCTAGGTATGAACACTGAAGCTTTCTTT. V gene TRBV18 combines with J gene TRBJ1-1; no firm D call. This CDR3 has 18 residues. The V and J ends lost 2 bases and 0 bases respectively, with 19 bases between them. Germline-derived CDR1 and CDR2 are KGHSH and LQKENI.